This TCR beta chain was profiled in a study of early T cells in non-severe SARS-CoV-2 infection. CDR1 LGHDT and CDR2 YNNKEL come from the germline V gene (reference sequence). The CDR3 is 13 amino acids. V was trimmed by 8 bases and J by 1 base, leaving 6 bases between them. TCRdb recomputed calls from the 5' RACE reads with MiXCR, one row per CDR3 protein. Found here are fewer than 100,000 distinct CDR3 sequences, over 5% of them singletons; the top ten hold 6.5% to 9%. This clonotype was observed many times. The sequence was collected from an adult who was a healthcare worker with PCR-confirmed SARS-CoV-2 infection or an uninfected control (not recorded which). The chain recombines TRBV3-1 with TRBJ1-6; D is unresolved. Material: whole blood. As DNA, the CDR3 is TGTGCCAGCCGACGGTCCTATAATTCACCCCTCCACTTT. This encodes CASRRSYNSPLHF.